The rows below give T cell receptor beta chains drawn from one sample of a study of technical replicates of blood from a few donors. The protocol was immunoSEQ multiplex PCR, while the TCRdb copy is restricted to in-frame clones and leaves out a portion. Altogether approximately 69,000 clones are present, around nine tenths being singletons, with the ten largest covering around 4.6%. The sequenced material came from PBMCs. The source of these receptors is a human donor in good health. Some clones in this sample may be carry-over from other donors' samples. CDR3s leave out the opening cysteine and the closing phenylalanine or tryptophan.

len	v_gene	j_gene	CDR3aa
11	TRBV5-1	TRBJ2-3	ASSLELSDTQY
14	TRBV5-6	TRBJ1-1	ASSSGTGVADTEAF
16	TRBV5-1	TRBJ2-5	ASSPEPLGAGESETQY
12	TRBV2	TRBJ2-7	ASSFDRASYEQY
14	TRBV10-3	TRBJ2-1	AISEGTSGGNNEQF
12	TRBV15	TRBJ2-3	ATSIGGSTDTQY
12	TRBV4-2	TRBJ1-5	ASSLVGDNQPQH
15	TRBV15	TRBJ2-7	ATSREASSSRIYEQY
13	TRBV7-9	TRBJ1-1	ASSLGGTPNTEAF
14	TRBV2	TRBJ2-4	ASRPGRTSGRNIQY
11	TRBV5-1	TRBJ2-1	ASSLDRGNEQF
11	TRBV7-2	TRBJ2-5	ASSRQRAETQY
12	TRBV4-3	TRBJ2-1	ASSQGPGYNEQF
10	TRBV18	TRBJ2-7	ASSPTGYEQY
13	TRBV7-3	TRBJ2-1	ASSLLAERRNEQF
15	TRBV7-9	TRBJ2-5	ASSLFKSGRASKTQY
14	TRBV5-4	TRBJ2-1	ASSLGGTGRNNEQF
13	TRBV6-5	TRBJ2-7	ASSPGTGGTYEQY
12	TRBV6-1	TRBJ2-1	ATAADLTYNEQF
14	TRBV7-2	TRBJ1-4	ASSRGDSARNEKLF
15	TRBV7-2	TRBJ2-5	ASSLVFEGARQETQY
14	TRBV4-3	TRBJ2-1	ASSLHRGGPYNEQF